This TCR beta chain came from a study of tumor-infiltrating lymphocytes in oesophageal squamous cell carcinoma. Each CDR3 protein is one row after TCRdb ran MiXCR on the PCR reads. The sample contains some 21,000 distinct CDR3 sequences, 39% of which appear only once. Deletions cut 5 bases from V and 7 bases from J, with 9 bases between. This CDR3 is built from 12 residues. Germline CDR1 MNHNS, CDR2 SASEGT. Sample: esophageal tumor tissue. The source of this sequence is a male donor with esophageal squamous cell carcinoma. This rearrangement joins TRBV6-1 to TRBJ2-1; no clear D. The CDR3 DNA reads TGTGCCAGCAGTCTGGATAGGAATGAGCAGTTCTTC. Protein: CASSLDRNEQFF.